The next 30 T cell receptor beta chains were all read from a single sample in a study of blood T cell repertoires in COVID-19. Profiling relied on immunoSEQ multiplex PCR, and the TCRdb table lists in-frame clones only, not all of them. The sample comprises some 120,000 clones, 85% to 90% of which are singletons, and 19% rests with the top ten. Sequenced sample: peripheral blood. These receptors originate from a human donor with acute or convalescent COVID-19. The donor label of this sample is uncertain.

The V call is TRBV18, the J call TRBJ1-2; D not certain. V gave up 4 bases and J gave up 4 bases, with 16 bases separating them. The V gene's germline CDR1 is KGHSH and CDR2 LQKENI. The CDR3 has 15 amino acids. The CDR3 region is CASSLTQTSVYGYTF. The CDR3 DNA is TGTGCCAGCTCACTAACTCAGACATCGGTCTATGGCTACACCTTC.

The chain uses TRBV6-2 or TRBV6-3 and TRBJ1-5, with TRBD1 matching over 9 bases. CDR3 length: 17 residues. Losses at the gene ends were 6 bases for V and 4 bases for J; bases not matched to a gene: 13. CDR1 is MNHEY, CDR2 SVGEGT, per germline. This chain's CDR3 is CASSSNNRGRVNQPQHF. Here the CDR3 DNA reads TGTGCCAGCAGCAGTAACAACAGGGGGCGGGTGAATCAGCCCCAGCATTTT.

The rearrangement uses TRBV15 and TRBJ1-1, with TRBD1 identical over 8 bases. This CDR3 spans 16 amino acids. V shed 0 bases and J 1 base; nucleotides not matched to a gene: 4. CDR1 is LNHNV, CDR2 YYDKDF, per germline (reference sequence). The CDR3 bases are TGTGCCACCAGCAGAGACAGAGACAGGGGGAACACTGAAGCTTTCTTT. It translates to CATSRDRDRGNTEAFF.

This sequence joins TRBV28 and TRBJ1-2, with 7 bases that match TRBD1. CDR3 length: 13 amino acids. The germline V gene has CDR1 MDHEN and CDR2 SYDVKM. V lost 1 base to trimming and J lost 8 bases; unmatched junction nucleotides: 4. The CDR3 here is CASSLLGGEGYTF. The DNA for the CDR3 is TGTGCCAGCAGTTTATTAGGGGGCGAAGGCTACACCTTC.

This sequence joins TRBV7-2 and TRBJ2-5; D possibly corresponds to TRBD2 (6 bases). V lost 5 bases and J lost 3, with 10 bases in between. CDR1 is SGHTA and CDR2 is FQGNSA in the germline V gene. The CDR3 length is 13 residues. In nucleotides, the CDR3 is TGTGCCAGCAGCACGGGACTGGAAGAGACCCAGTACTTC. It codes for CASSTGLEETQYF.

The chain links TRBV6-2 or TRBV6-3 to TRBJ2-7, with TRBD2 matching 10 bases. CDR1 and CDR2 from the germline V gene are MNHEY and SVGEGT. The CDR3 spans 15 residues. Trimming removed 6 bases from V and 5 bases from J; junction bases left unmatched: 10. CDR3 in DNA: TGTGCCAGCAGCTTAAAGGCTAGCGGGAGCAACGAGCAGTACTTC. The encoded protein is CASSLKASGSNEQYF.

The chain combines TRBV5-1 with TRBJ2-2, with TRBD1 matching 7 bases. From germline, CDR1 is SGHRS and CDR2 YFSETQ. After removal of 4 bases from V and 5 bases from J, the junction contained 5 bases not matched to a gene. The CDR3 is 14 residues long. Here the CDR3 reads CASSHRGWTGELFF. In nucleotides, the CDR3 is TGCGCCAGCAGCCACAGGGGTTGGACCGGGGAGCTGTTTTTT.

This chain connects TRBV10-3 to TRBJ2-7, with D possibly TRBD1 on 8 matching bases. V was pared by 7 bases and J by 5 bases, with 18 bases between. The CDR3 runs to 14 residues. Germline CDR1 and CDR2: ENHRY and SYGVKD. DNA for the CDR3: TGTGCCATCACAGCGGGACAGGTATTCAACGAGCAGTACTTC. Translated: CAITAGQVFNEQYF.

The chain is built from TRBV4-2 and TRBJ2-1; the match to TRBD2 covers 7 bases. This CDR3 comprises 17 residues. CDR1 is LGHNA and CDR2 is YNFKEQ in the germline V gene. The V and J ends lost 4 bases and 2 bases, in that order; junction bases with no gene match: 11. In DNA, the CDR3 is TGTGCCAGCAGCCTCTCTGGCCTAGCGGAGCCCTACAATGAGCAGTTCTTC. It encodes CASSLSGLAEPYNEQFF.

The chain carries TRBV30 and TRBJ2-5; 8 bases agree with TRBD2. This CDR3 has 11 amino acids. CDR1 is GTSNPN and CDR2 is SVGIG in the germline V gene (reference sequence). CDR3 sequence: CSSGREETQYF. In DNA form, the CDR3 reads TGTTCGAGCGGGAGAGAAGAGACCCAGTACTTC.

The V and J genes are TRBV6-6 and TRBJ2-1; the D is unclear. Germline assignment: CDR1 MNHNY and CDR2 SVGAGI (reference sequence). The CDR3 contains 12 residues. Between the trimmed V and J ends, which lost 2 bases and 10 bases, there was a span of 9 bases. CDR3 in DNA: TGTGCCAGCAGTTACGGGTCTAGAGAGCAGTTCTTC. Encoded protein: CASSYGSREQFF.

CDR3 sequence reads: CASSYWWDGAGDTQYF. The CDR3 region has the DNA TGTGCCAGCAGTTATTGGTGGGATGGAGCGGGAGATACGCAGTATTTT. The gene calls are TRBV13 and TRBJ2-3, with D possibly being TRBD2 (6 bases). The V gene lost 6 bases and the J gene lost 5 bases, with 21 bases spanning the gap. There are 16 residues in the CDR3. Germline CDR1 and CDR2: PRHDT and FYEKMQ (reference sequence).

Only one count was recorded for this clone. V gene TRBV5-5 combines with J gene TRBJ1-2, with D unclear. The CDR3 is made up of 14 amino acids. The V gene lost 0 bases and the J gene lost 1 base, with 7 bases spanning the gap. Germline assignment: CDR1 SGHKS and CDR2 YYEKEE (reference sequence). CDR3 nucleotides: TGTGCCAGCAGCTTGGGGACTTATAACTATGGCTACACCTTC. Encoded protein: CASSLGTYNYGYTF.

The chain carries TRBV10-1 and TRBJ2-3, with 7 bases that match TRBD2. The germline V gene encodes CDR1 WNHNN and CDR2 SYGVQD (reference sequence). The CDR3 is 17 residues long. The V gene end was trimmed by 4 bases and the J gene end by 4 bases; junction bases not matched to a gene: 14. The CDR3 loop reads CASSGPSVRETPDTQYF. CDR3 bases: TGCGCCAGCAGTGGCCCTTCTGTGCGGGAGACCCCAGATACGCAGTATTTT.

This clone occurred a few times. The J gene is TRBJ2-1, the V gene TRBV19; a possible D gene is TRBD2 (6 bases). The CDR3 has 12 amino acids. Germline V CDR1 and CDR2: LNHDA, SQIVND (reference sequence). V lost 5 bases and J 6 bases, leaving 8 bases between the germline ends. The CDR3 nucleotides are TGTGCCAGTAGTTGGGGGGTCAATGAGCAGTTCTTC. The encoded protein is CASSWGVNEQFF.

This chain joins TRBV28 and TRBJ1-3; D is uncertain. The V end was cut by 8 bases, the J end by 2 bases, with 13 bases between. The CDR3 runs 14 residues. The germline V gene encodes CDR1 MDHEN and CDR2 SYDVKM. The CDR3 region has the DNA TGTGCCAGCGGACTAGGAGAAACTGGAAACACCATATATTTT. Its protein is CASGLGETGNTIYF. Filled out from reference TRBV28 and TRBJ1-3, the complete variable domain reads DVKVTQSSRYLVKRTGEKVFLECVQDMDHENMFWYRQDPGLGLRLIYFSYDVKMKEKGDIPEGYSVSREKKERFSLILESASTNQTSMYLCASGLGETGNTIYFGEGSWLTVV.

The chain joins TRBV10-3 to TRBJ1-2; no firm D call. The germline V gene has CDR1 ENHRY and CDR2 SYGVKD. Trimming stripped 2 bases from V and 4 bases from J, with 8 bases between. This CDR3 has 13 residues. The CDR3 DNA reads TGTGCCATCAGTGAGGACAACCGCTATGGCTACACCTTC. Translating gives CAISEDNRYGYTF.

The chain is built from TRBV7-9 and TRBJ2-7; weak D call: TRBD1 (5 bases). V dropped 4 bases and J dropped 4 bases, with 17 bases sitting between them. The CDR3 length is 15 residues. The germline CDR1 and CDR2 sequences are SEHNR and FQNEAQ (reference sequence). CDR3 coding DNA: TGTGCCAGCAGCTACCGAACAGGCATCTCATACGAGCAGTACTTC. Encoded protein: CASSYRTGISYEQYF.

The V call is TRBV5-1, the J call TRBJ2-5; 7 positions match TRBD1. The CDR3 totals 15 residues. With V trimmed by 6 bases and J by 5 bases, 13 bases remained unmatched. Germline V gene sequence: CDR1 SGHRS, CDR2 YFSETQ. CDR3 DNA: TGCGCCAGCAACCGGGGTACAGGGGAAGTGGAGACCCAGTACTTC. Residues: CASNRGTGEVETQYF.

The CDR3 DNA is TGCGCCAGCAGCCAACAATCGACGGCTAACAGGGGATGGAATGAAAAACTGTTTTTT. It translates to CASSQQSTANRGWNEKLFF. J is TRBJ1-4 and V is TRBV4-3; 7 nucleotides align to TRBD1. J lost 5 bases, V lost 2 bases, and 17 bases had no gene match. This CDR3 region has 19 residues. The germline V gene encodes CDR1 LGHNA and CDR2 YSLEER.

The chain combines TRBV9 with TRBJ2-1, with 11 bases that match TRBD1. There are 20 residues in the CDR3. Trimming removed 1 base from V and 9 bases from J; junction bases left unmatched: 21. The germline CDR1 and CDR2 sequences are SGDLS and YYNGEE. This CDR3 reads CASSVTQLFGLGQGVSEQFF. The DNA of the CDR3 is TGTGCCAGCAGCGTAACTCAACTCTTTGGGCTGGGACAGGGGGTTAGTGAGCAGTTCTTC.

This sequence joins TRBV4-2 and TRBJ2-3; possible D gene TRBD1, 5 bases. Germline V gene sequence: CDR1 LGHNA, CDR2 YNFKEQ. V was pared by 3 bases and J by 6 bases, with 13 bases between. CDR3 length: 14 amino acids. The CDR3 bases are TGTGCCAGCAGCCATAGTTCAGGGCGGGATACGCAGTATTTT. Translated: CASSHSSGRDTQYF.

This clone was seen once. CDR3: CASSYSRLASTDTQYF. The CDR3 DNA reads TGTGCCAGCAGTTACTCGCGGCTAGCGAGCACAGATACGCAGTATTTT. J is TRBJ2-3 and V is TRBV6-2 or TRBV6-3, with TRBD2 as a possible D gene (6 bases). The CDR3 loop spans 16 amino acids. Per germline, CDR1 MNHEY and CDR2 SVGEGT. Trimming pared 0 bases from V and 0 bases from J, leaving 10 bases between.

The chain employs TRBV28 and TRBJ1-5, with D unclear. Looked up from germline, CDR1 is MDHEN and CDR2 is SYDVKM. The length of the CDR3 is 14 residues. The ends were cut back, 1 base at V and 9 bases at J, with 13 bases in the middle. The CDR3: CASSLSGSPSPQHF. CDR3 nucleotide sequence: TGTGCCAGCAGTTTATCAGGATCTCCATCGCCCCAGCATTTT.

This clone was seen a few times. The rearrangement links TRBV4-2 to TRBJ1-5; D perhaps matches TRBD1 (6 bases). This CDR3 region has 16 residues. The germline V gene encodes CDR1 LGHNA and CDR2 YNFKEQ. Trimming shortened V by 0 bases and J by 4 bases, and 13 bases separated the two germline ends. The CDR3 here is CASSQEWGGWNQPQHF. DNA for the CDR3: TGTGCCAGCAGCCAAGAGTGGGGGGGCTGGAATCAGCCCCAGCATTTT.

The chain joins TRBV28 to TRBJ2-1; a possible D gene is TRBD2 (6 bases). CDR1 is MDHEN and CDR2 is SYDVKM in the germline V gene. Trimming left V 7 bases short and J 7 bases short, with 14 bases between. There are 13 residues in the CDR3. The CDR3, as DNA: TGTGCCAGCACCGGGAGTTTAAGGAATGAGCAGTTCTTC. This codes for CASTGSLRNEQFF.

The chain has TRBV3-1 (or the pseudogene TRBV3-2) and TRBJ2-3; D may be TRBD2 (5 bases). This CDR3 region has 14 residues. Germline-derived CDR1 and CDR2 are LGHDT and YNNKEL (reference sequence). V was cut by 0 bases and J by 2 bases, with 6 bases left in between. The CDR3 region has the DNA TGTGCCAGCAGCCAAGAGAGGGCCACAGATACGCAGTATTTT. Encoded protein: CASSQERATDTQYF.

The V call is TRBV18, the J call TRBJ2-5; TRBD2 matches 8 bases. With V trimmed by 2 bases and J by 3 bases, 14 bases remained unmatched. This CDR3 spans 18 amino acids. The germline CDR1 and CDR2 sequences are KGHSH and LQKENI. As DNA, the CDR3 is TGTGCCAGCTCACCAACCCCGGACTATAGCGGGAAGGAAGAGACCCAGTACTTC. This encodes CASSPTPDYSGKEETQYF. The full variable domain, completed using reference TRBV18 and TRBJ2-5, is NAGVMQNPRHLVRRRGQEARLRCSPMKGHSHVYWYRQLPEEGLKFMVYLQKENIIDESGMPKERFSAEFPKEGPSILRIQQVVRGDSAAYFCASSPTPDYSGKEETQYFGPGTRLLVL.

This rearrangement joins TRBV5-1 to TRBJ2-5; 7 bases align to TRBD2. The CDR3 runs 16 residues. Trimming removed 4 bases from V and 5 bases from J; junction bases left unmatched: 14. Per the germline V gene, CDR1 is SGHRS and CDR2 is YFSETQ. The CDR3 nucleotides read TGCGCCAGCAGCGTCGACAGTACCCCCGGGAGGGAGACCCAGTACTTC. Translation: CASSVDSTPGRETQYF.

The chain couples TRBV6-2 or TRBV6-3 to TRBJ1-6, with D unclear. CDR1 is MNHEY and CDR2 is SVGEGT in the germline V gene. CDR3 length equals 15 residues. Trimming left V 4 bases short and J 7 bases short, with 14 bases between. The CDR3 DNA reads TGTGCCAGCAGTTTCGGGAGAAATGGCAATTCACCCCTCCACTTT. Its protein product is CASSFGRNGNSPLHF.